These T cell receptor beta chains were read from a single sample in a study of blood T cell repertoires in COVID-19. Using immunoSEQ multiplex PCR, the repertoire was profiled, and TCRdb retains in-frame clones only, with some absent. This table holds some 50,000 clones, approximately 84% found once. Sequenced input: peripheral blood. All receptors derive from a human donor in a cohort sampled during active COVID-19. Both conserved end residues are part of each CDR3. D genes are given only for firm matches. Part of the rows lack a size; the others show once, few, many or a class for expanded clones.

V gene: TRBV27; clone size: many; J gene: TRBJ2-7; D gene: NA; CDR3 protein: CASSSRGYEQYF; CDR3 DNA: TGTGCCAGCAGTTCCCGGGGCTACGAGCAGTACTTC
V gene: TRBV5-5; clone size: NA; J gene: TRBJ1-1; D gene: NA; CDR3 protein: CASSLREVRTEAFF; CDR3 DNA: TGTGCCAGCAGCTTGCGGGAGGTGAGGACTGAAGCTTTCTTT
V gene: TRBV7-2; clone size: NA; J gene: TRBJ2-3; D gene: TRBD2; CDR3 protein: CASTTSGGSDTQYF; CDR3 DNA: TGTGCCAGCACCACTAGCGGGGGTTCAGATACGCAGTATTTT
V gene: TRBV7-2; clone size: NA; J gene: TRBJ2-7; D gene: TRBD1; CDR3 protein: CASSFHGTGVYEQYF; CDR3 DNA: TGTGCCAGCAGCTTCCACGGGACAGGGGTCTACGAGCAGTACTTC
V gene: TRBV5-6; clone size: NA; J gene: TRBJ1-4; D gene: TRBD1; CDR3 protein: CASSPGWDRGEKLFF; CDR3 DNA: TGTGCCAGCAGCCCGGGATGGGACAGGGGTGAAAAACTGTTTTTT
V gene: TRBV7-5; clone size: NA; J gene: TRBJ2-7; D gene: NA; CDR3 protein: CARSLEERSSYEQYF; CDR3 DNA: TGTGCCAGAAGCTTAGAAGAGCGGAGCTCCTACGAGCAGTACTTC
V gene: TRBV2; clone size: NA; J gene: TRBJ2-5; D gene: NA; CDR3 protein: CASSGQGGETQYF; CDR3 DNA: TGTGCCAGCAGTGGGCAGGGAGGAGAGACCCAGTACTTC
V gene: TRBV27; clone size: many; J gene: TRBJ2-7; D gene: TRBD1; CDR3 protein: CASSPYGTGDTYEQYF; CDR3 DNA: TGTGCCAGCAGTCCGTATGGGACAGGGGACACCTACGAGCAGTACTTC
V gene: TRBV2; clone size: NA; J gene: TRBJ2-1; D gene: TRBD2; CDR3 protein: CASSPSGRVNEQFF; CDR3 DNA: TGTGCCAGCAGTCCTAGCGGGAGGGTGAATGAGCAGTTCTTC
V gene: TRBV7-3; clone size: NA; J gene: TRBJ2-3; D gene: TRBD2; CDR3 protein: CASSPSGGSTDTQYF; CDR3 DNA: TGTGCCAGCAGCCCCAGCGGGGGGAGCACAGATACGCAGTATTTT
V gene: TRBV7-7; clone size: once; J gene: TRBJ2-1; D gene: TRBD2; CDR3 protein: CASSPTSGRANEQFF; CDR3 DNA: TGTGCCAGCAGCCCCACTAGCGGGAGAGCCAATGAGCAGTTCTTC
V gene: TRBV28; clone size: NA; J gene: TRBJ2-5; D gene: NA; CDR3 protein: CASRASRVGETQYF; CDR3 DNA: TGTGCCAGCAGGGCCAGCAGGGTTGGCGAGACCCAGTACTTC
V gene: TRBV11-3; clone size: NA; J gene: TRBJ2-7; D gene: NA; CDR3 protein: CASSLDVSSSEQYF; CDR3 DNA: TGTGCCAGCAGCTTAGACGTGTCTTCGAGCGAGCAGTACTTC
V gene: TRBV7-2; clone size: NA; J gene: TRBJ2-4; D gene: NA; CDR3 protein: CASSLSGGRNIQYF; CDR3 DNA: TGTGCCAGCAGCTTAAGCGGAGGACGTAACATTCAGTACTTC
V gene: TRBV11-2; clone size: NA; J gene: TRBJ2-1; D gene: NA; CDR3 protein: CASSPGNEQFF; CDR3 DNA: TGTGCCAGCAGCCCCGGCAATGAGCAGTTCTTC
V gene: TRBV7-2; clone size: NA; J gene: TRBJ1-6; D gene: NA; CDR3 protein: CASSILSSYNSPLHF; CDR3 DNA: TGTGCCAGCAGCATACTAAGCTCCTATAATTCACCCCTCCACTTT
V gene: TRBV30; clone size: NA; J gene: TRBJ2-1; D gene: NA; CDR3 protein: CAWSSRFSSYNEQFF; CDR3 DNA: TGTGCCTGGAGTTCCCGTTTTAGCTCCTACAATGAGCAGTTCTTC
V gene: TRBV6-5; clone size: once; J gene: TRBJ2-3; D gene: NA; CDR3 protein: CASRTYDTQYF; CDR3 DNA: TGTGCCAGCAGAACATACGATACGCAGTATTTT
V gene: TRBV19; clone size: NA; J gene: TRBJ2-2; D gene: TRBD2; CDR3 protein: CASRAGVGTGELFF; CDR3 DNA: TGTGCCAGCAGGGCGGGGGTCGGAACCGGGGAGCTGTTTTTT
V gene: TRBV9; clone size: NA; J gene: TRBJ2-5; D gene: NA; CDR3 protein: CASSFRGAGRETQYF; CDR3 DNA: TGTGCCAGCAGCTTCCGGGGGGCGGGAAGGGAGACCCAGTACTTC
V gene: TRBV7-6; clone size: NA; J gene: TRBJ2-2; D gene: TRBD2; CDR3 protein: CASSSPGGGAGELFF; CDR3 DNA: TGTGCCAGCAGCTCCCCAGGCGGGGGGGCCGGGGAGCTGTTTTTT
V gene: TRBV2; clone size: once; J gene: TRBJ2-3; D gene: NA; CDR3 protein: CASSEVLVGDTQYF; CDR3 DNA: TGTGCCAGCAGTGAAGTCCTAGTCGGAGATACGCAGTATTTT
V gene: TRBV12-5; clone size: NA; J gene: TRBJ1-1; D gene: NA; CDR3 protein: CASGLVQGFTEAFF; CDR3 DNA: TGTGCTAGTGGTTTGGTCCAGGGCTTCACTGAAGCTTTCTTT
V gene: TRBV10-3; clone size: few; J gene: TRBJ1-1; D gene: NA; CDR3 protein: CAISVGRGAFF; CDR3 DNA: TGTGCCATCAGTGTGGGCAGGGGAGCTTTCTTT
V gene: TRBV19; clone size: NA; J gene: TRBJ1-5; D gene: NA; CDR3 protein: CASSNQGSQPQHF; CDR3 DNA: TGTGCCAGTAGTAACCAGGGTAGTCAGCCCCAGCATTTT
V gene: TRBV7-2; clone size: NA; J gene: TRBJ1-6; D gene: TRBD1; CDR3 protein: CASSPEQGASPLHF; CDR3 DNA: TGTGCCAGCAGCCCTGAACAGGGGGCATCACCCCTCCACTTT
V gene: TRBV6-1; clone size: NA; J gene: TRBJ1-5; D gene: TRBD1; CDR3 protein: CASSEGQGRIRQPQHF; CDR3 DNA: TGTGCCAGCAGTGAAGGACAGGGGAGGATCCGACAGCCCCAGCATTTT
V gene: TRBV19; clone size: NA; J gene: TRBJ1-1; D gene: NA; CDR3 protein: CASTRFEVGAEAFF; CDR3 DNA: TGTGCCAGTACCAGGTTCGAGGTCGGGGCTGAAGCTTTCTTT
V gene: TRBV5-1; clone size: NA; J gene: TRBJ2-7; D gene: NA; CDR3 protein: CASSWDIGGYEQYF; CDR3 DNA: TGCGCCAGCAGCTGGGACATCGGAGGCTACGAGCAGTACTTC
V gene: TRBV19; clone size: NA; J gene: TRBJ1-5; D gene: TRBD1; CDR3 protein: CASSIPGQGSQPQHF; CDR3 DNA: TGTGCCAGTAGTATCCCGGGACAGGGGTCTCAGCCCCAGCATTTT
V gene: TRBV5-8; clone size: once; J gene: TRBJ2-5; D gene: TRBD1; CDR3 protein: CASSGRTGRETQYF; CDR3 DNA: TGTGCCAGCAGCGGACGGACAGGGCGAGAGACCCAGTACTTC
V gene: TRBV14; clone size: NA; J gene: TRBJ1-1; D gene: NA; CDR3 protein: CASSDEAKRTRAFF; CDR3 DNA: TGTGCCAGCAGCGATGAGGCCAAACGCACCCGGGCTTTCTTT
V gene: TRBV11-2; clone size: NA; J gene: TRBJ2-5; D gene: TRBD1; CDR3 protein: CASSEWARGMKTQYF; CDR3 DNA: TGTGCCAGCAGCGAATGGGCCAGGGGGATGAAGACCCAGTACTTC
V gene: TRBV11-2; clone size: NA; J gene: TRBJ2-7; D gene: NA; CDR3 protein: CASGTNRVQQYF; CDR3 DNA: TGTGCCAGCGGTACAAACAGAGTTCAGCAGTACTTC
V gene: TRBV6-1; clone size: NA; J gene: TRBJ2-1; D gene: TRBD1; CDR3 protein: CASSEQGAGSEQFF; CDR3 DNA: TGTGCCAGCAGTGAGCAGGGGGCTGGCAGTGAGCAGTTCTTC
V gene: TRBV27; clone size: once; J gene: TRBJ2-7; D gene: NA; CDR3 protein: CASMDRSYEQYF; CDR3 DNA: TGTGCCAGCATGGACAGATCCTACGAGCAGTACTTC
V gene: TRBV16; clone size: NA; J gene: TRBJ1-2; D gene: NA; CDR3 protein: CASSLDSTYGYTF; CDR3 DNA: TGTGCCAGCAGCCTGGACAGTACTTATGGCTACACCTTC
V gene: TRBV4-1; clone size: NA; J gene: TRBJ1-2; D gene: TRBD1; CDR3 protein: CASSGGGGPYGYTF; CDR3 DNA: TGCGCCAGCAGCGGAGGAGGGGGCCCCTATGGCTACACCTTC
V gene: TRBV5-1; clone size: NA; J gene: TRBJ1-5; D gene: NA; CDR3 protein: CASSLGPGRAPSNQPQHF; CDR3 DNA: TGCGCCAGCAGCTTGGGTCCGGGGAGGGCGCCTAGCAATCAGCCCCAGCATTTT
V gene: TRBV7-9; clone size: NA; J gene: TRBJ2-2; D gene: NA; CDR3 protein: CASSPRRDGELFF; CDR3 DNA: TGTGCCAGCAGCCCTCGCCGCGACGGGGAGCTGTTTTTT
V gene: TRBV27; clone size: once; J gene: TRBJ1-5; D gene: NA; CDR3 protein: CASSRLRNQPQHF; CDR3 DNA: TGTGCCAGCAGTAGACTAAGAAATCAGCCCCAGCATTTT